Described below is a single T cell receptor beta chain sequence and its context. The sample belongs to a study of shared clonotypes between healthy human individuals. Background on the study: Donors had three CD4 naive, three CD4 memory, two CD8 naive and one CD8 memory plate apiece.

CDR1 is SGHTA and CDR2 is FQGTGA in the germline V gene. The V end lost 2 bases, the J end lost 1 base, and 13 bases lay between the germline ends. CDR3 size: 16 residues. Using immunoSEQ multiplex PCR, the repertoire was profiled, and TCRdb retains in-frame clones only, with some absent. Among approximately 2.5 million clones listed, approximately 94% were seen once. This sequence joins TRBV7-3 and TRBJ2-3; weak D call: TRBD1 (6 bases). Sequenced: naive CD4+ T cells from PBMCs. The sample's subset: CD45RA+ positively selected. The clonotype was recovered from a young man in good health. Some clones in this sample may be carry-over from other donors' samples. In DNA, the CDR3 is TGTGCCAGCAGCTTACTCCCAGGGGCGGGCACAGATACGCAGTATTTT. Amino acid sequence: CASSLLPGAGTDTQYF.